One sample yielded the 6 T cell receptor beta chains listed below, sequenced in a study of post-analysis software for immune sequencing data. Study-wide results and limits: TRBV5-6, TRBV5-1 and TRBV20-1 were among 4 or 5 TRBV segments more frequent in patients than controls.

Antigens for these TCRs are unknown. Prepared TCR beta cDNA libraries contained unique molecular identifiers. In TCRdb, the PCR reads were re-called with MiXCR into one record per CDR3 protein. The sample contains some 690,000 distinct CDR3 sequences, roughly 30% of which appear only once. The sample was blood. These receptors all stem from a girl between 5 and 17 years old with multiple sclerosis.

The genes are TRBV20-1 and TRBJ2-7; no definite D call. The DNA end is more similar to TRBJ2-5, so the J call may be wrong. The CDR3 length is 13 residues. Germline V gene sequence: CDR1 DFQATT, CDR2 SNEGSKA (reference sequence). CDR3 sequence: CSAVYPAQETQYF. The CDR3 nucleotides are TGCAGTGCCGTCTACCCCGCCCAAGAGACCCAGTACTTC.

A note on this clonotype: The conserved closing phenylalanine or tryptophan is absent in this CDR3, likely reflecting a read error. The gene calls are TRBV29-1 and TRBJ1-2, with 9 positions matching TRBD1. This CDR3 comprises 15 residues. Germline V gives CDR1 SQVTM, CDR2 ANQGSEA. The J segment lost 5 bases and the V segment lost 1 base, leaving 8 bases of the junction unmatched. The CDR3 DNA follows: TGCAGCGTTGAAGTAGGAACAGGGGGCGGTTATGGCTACACCGTC. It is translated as CSVEVGTGGGYGYTV.

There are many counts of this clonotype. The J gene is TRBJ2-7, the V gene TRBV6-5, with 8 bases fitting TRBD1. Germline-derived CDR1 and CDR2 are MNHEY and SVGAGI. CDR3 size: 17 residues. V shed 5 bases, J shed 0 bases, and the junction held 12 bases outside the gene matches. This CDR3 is CASSRTGTVKSSYEQYF. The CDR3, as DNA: TGTGCCAGCAGTCGGACAGGGACAGTAAAGAGCTCCTACGAGCAGTACTTC.

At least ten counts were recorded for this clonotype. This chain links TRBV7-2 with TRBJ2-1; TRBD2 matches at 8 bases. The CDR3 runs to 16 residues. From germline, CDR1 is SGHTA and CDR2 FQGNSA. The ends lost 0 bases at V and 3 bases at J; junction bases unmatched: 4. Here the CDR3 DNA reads TGTGCCAGCAGCTTAGCGGCGGGGGGCGGCTACAATGAGCAGTTCTTC. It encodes CASSLAAGGGYNEQFF.

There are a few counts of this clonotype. CDR3 region: CASRSLAGPTYNEQFF. DNA of the CDR3: TGCGCCAGCAGGTCTTTAGCGGGACCTACCTACAATGAGCAGTTCTTC. The chain couples TRBV5-1 to TRBJ2-1, with TRBD2 matching over 8 bases. V lost 5 bases and J lost 2; bases outside the gene matches: 9. The length of the CDR3 is 16 residues. Germline lookup yields CDR1 SGHRS and CDR2 YFSETQ. The variable domain in full, with the rest retrieved from reference TRBV5-1 and TRBJ2-1, is KAGVTQTPRYLIKTRGQQVTLSCSPISGHRSVSWYQQTPGQGLQFLFEYFSETQRNKGNFPGRFSGRQFSNSRSEMNVSTLELGDSALYLCASRSLAGPTYNEQFFGPGTRLTVL.

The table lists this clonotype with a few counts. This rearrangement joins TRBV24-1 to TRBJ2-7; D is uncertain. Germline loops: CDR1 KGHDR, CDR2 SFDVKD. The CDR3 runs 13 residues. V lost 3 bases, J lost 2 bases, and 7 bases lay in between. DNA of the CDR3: TGTGCCACCAGTGATACCCTTACCTACGAGCAGTACTTC. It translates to CATSDTLTYEQYF.